The 7 T cell receptor beta chains reported below all come from one sample, sequenced in a study of blood T cell repertoires in COVID-19. This table comes from immunoSEQ multiplex PCR, and its TCRdb copy is limited to in-frame clones, with some not included. The table has about 140,000 clones, roughly 88% seen once. The sample comprised peripheral blood. The receptors were gathered from a man aged 60-69 years with active or convalescent COVID-19.

The V call is TRBV9, the J call TRBJ2-2, with 7 bases fitting TRBD2. The CDR3 has 16 amino acids. Germline loops: CDR1 SGDLS, CDR2 YYNGEE. J lost 3 bases, V lost 3 bases, and 8 bases had no gene match. The CDR3 loop is CASSGGVGGDTGELFF. The CDR3 region has the DNA TGTGCCAGCAGCGGGGGCGTGGGAGGGGACACCGGGGAGCTGTTTTTT.

The genes are TRBV25-1 and TRBJ1-1; D is unresolved. The CDR3 spans 15 residues. Germline V lookup: CDR1 MGHDK, CDR2 SYGVNS. Trimming cost V 1 base and J 7 bases, with 16 bases left between them. The DNA of the CDR3 is TGTGCCAGCAGTGAATCCACTTTTGATAGCAGTGAAGCTTTCTTT. It encodes CASSESTFDSSEAFF. Together with reference TRBV25-1 and TRBJ1-1, the CDR3 gives the full variable domain: EADIYQTPRYLVIGTGKKITLECSQTMGHDKMYWYQQDPGMELHLIHYSYGVNSTEKGDLSSESTVSRIRTEHFPLTLESARPSHTSQYLCASSESTFDSSEAFFGQGTRLTVV.

The rearrangement links TRBV6-4 to TRBJ2-7, with a tentative D call TRBD2 (5 bases). The CDR3 has 15 residues. Germline assignment: CDR1 MRHNA and CDR2 SNTAGT. The V and J ends lost 3 bases and 1 base respectively, with 13 bases between them. The CDR3 DNA follows: TGTGCCAGCAGTGATCAGATCGGGATGTCCTACGAGCAGTACGTC. Translated, it gives CASSDQIGMSYEQYV.

This chain links TRBV7-2 with TRBJ2-7; 10 nucleotides align to TRBD1. CDR3 length equals 14 residues. CDR1 SGHTA and CDR2 FQGNSA come from the germline V gene. V lost 6 bases, J lost 3 bases, and 5 bases stayed unmatched. The CDR3 protein is CASSFGQGDYEQYF. The CDR3 DNA sequence: TGTGCCAGCAGTTTCGGACAGGGGGACTACGAGCAGTACTTC. Full variable domain (outside the CDR3, taken from reference TRBV7-2 and TRBJ2-7): GAGVSQSPSNKVTEKGKDVELRCDPISGHTALYWYRQSLGQGLEFLIYFQGNSAPDKSGLPSDRFSAERTGGSVSTLTIQRTQQEDSAVYLCASSFGQGDYEQYFGPGTRLTVT.

The chain carries TRBV29-1 and TRBJ2-3, with 9 bases lining up with TRBD1. This CDR3 contains 15 residues. Trimming removed 5 bases from V and 2 bases from J; junction bases left unmatched: 8. Germline V gene lookup returns CDR1 SQVTM and CDR2 ANQGSEA. The DNA for the CDR3 is TGCAGCGTTACCCGGGACAGGGTGAACACAGATACGCAGTATTTT. The encoded protein is CSVTRDRVNTDTQYF.

The chain carries TRBV30 and TRBJ2-3; a possible D gene is TRBD1 (6 bases). The germline CDR1 and CDR2 sequences are GTSNPN and SVGIG (reference sequence). V lost 1 base to trimming and J lost 5 bases, with 10 bases between them. This CDR3 contains 13 residues. The CDR3 DNA is TGTGCCTGGAGTGGACAGGTTCTAGATACGCAGTATTTT. Encoded protein: CAWSGQVLDTQYF.

The DNA of the CDR3 is TGTGCCAGCTCGGCGCAGGTGGACTATGGCTACACCTTC. Its protein product is CASSAQVDYGYTF. This rearrangement joins TRBV6-5 to TRBJ1-2; unclear D gene. Germline assignment: CDR1 MNHEY and CDR2 SVGAGI. V was pared by 8 bases and J by 3 bases, with 13 bases between. There are 13 residues in the CDR3.